This T cell receptor beta chain was identified during a study of T-cell reconstitution after alpha-beta-depleted transplantation in children. Unique molecular identifiers were used to barcode this TCRbeta library. TCRdb redid the calling of the PCR reads with MiXCR, one entry per CDR3 protein. This table holds about 190,000 distinct CDR3 sequences, roughly 7.5% found once. The sample in question was PBMCs from the stem cell graft donor, obtained from the stem cell graft. This receptor was obtained from a human donor who donated a stem cell graft to a child with Wiskott-Aldrich syndrome.

The chain's CDR3 is CASSRAGEFSEQYF. Written as DNA, the CDR3 is TGTGCCAGCAGCAGAGCGGGAGAATTTTCCGAGCAGTACTTC. The V call is TRBV6-2 or TRBV6-3, the J call TRBJ2-7; 8 nucleotides agree with TRBD2. Germline V gene sequence: CDR1 MNHEY, CDR2 SVGEGT. J was trimmed by 6 bases and V by 6 bases; bases with no gene match: 10. The CDR3 runs 14 residues.